These 6 T cell receptor beta chains share one sample of origin, sequenced in a study of T cells in Graves' hyperthyroidism and ophthalmopathy. Researchers amplified the TCR beta CDR3 regions from RNA transcripts. With the HTBI primer set, the TCR CDR3 went through a first round of RT-PCR. Each CDR3 protein is one row after TCRdb ran MiXCR on the multiplex PCR reads. The sample carries around 620,000 distinct CDR3 sequences, about 43% recorded once. Sequencing used peripheral blood or thyroid tissue (not recorded which). These receptors all come from an adult woman with Graves' disease, either hyperthyroidism or ophthalmopathy (not recorded which).

The genes are TRBV2 and TRBJ1-3, with a possible D match to TRBD1 (5 bases). Germline loops: CDR1 SNHLY, CDR2 FYNNEI. The CDR3 totals 14 residues. The ends were cut back, 4 bases at V and 7 bases at J, with 14 bases in the middle. The CDR3 sequence: CASSASGTLNTIYF. CDR3 sequence (DNA): TGTGCCAGCAGTGCTTCCGGGACTCTGAACACCATATATTTT.

This clonotype was counted once. The chain couples TRBV10-3 to TRBJ2-2; D unclear. There are 12 residues in the CDR3. The germline V gene has CDR1 ENHRY and CDR2 SYGVKD. Trimming left V 10 bases short and J 2 bases short, with 8 bases between. The CDR3 bases are TGTGCCACCACAGAAAACACCGGGGAGCTGTTTTTT. This sequence encodes CATTENTGELFF.

The chain combines TRBV29-1 with TRBJ2-5, with 10 bases that match TRBD2. V lost 4 bases to trimming and J lost 1 base; unmatched junction nucleotides: 6. The V gene's germline CDR1 is SQVTM and CDR2 ANQGSEA. The CDR3 is 15 amino acids. CDR3 loop: CSVAPGLAFQETQYF. Written as DNA, the CDR3 is TGCAGCGTTGCACCGGGACTAGCGTTCCAAGAGACCCAGTACTTC.

This clonotype was counted many times. A read error may produce the germline difference seen at one junction end. The chain combines TRBV15 with TRBJ1-1; no firm D call. Germline CDR1 is LNHNV and CDR2 is YYDKDF (reference sequence). This CDR3 region has 14 residues. The CDR3 loop is CATSGRPVNTEVFF. In DNA form, the CDR3 reads TGTGCCACCAGCGGCCGCCCGGTGAACACTGAAGTTTTCTTT.

The CDR3 DNA reads TGCGCCAGCAGTGATGGTGGGACACCCTCCTACGAGCAGTACTTC. Translating gives CASSDGGTPSYEQYF. V usage is TRBV10-2 and J usage is TRBJ2-7; TRBD1 is a possible D gene (6 bases). Trimming took off 3 bases at V and 0 bases at J, with 12 bases between the two ends. This CDR3 has 15 residues. Germline V gene data show CDR1 as WSHSY and CDR2 as SAAADI.

A note on this clonotype: A much larger clonotype is one base distant, so this may be a read error. The rearrangement links TRBV5-1 to TRBJ2-7; D tentatively fits TRBD1 or TRBD2 (5 bases each). Trimming took off 2 bases at V and 2 bases at J, with 14 bases between the two ends. From germline, CDR1 is SGHRS and CDR2 YFSETQ. The CDR3 extends over 15 amino acids. CDR3 region: CASSFKLGTPYEQYF. The CDR3 nucleotides read TGCGCCAGCAGCTTTAAACTAGGGACCCCCTACGAGCAGTACTTC.